These 17 T cell receptor beta chains were all obtained from the same sample, sequenced in a study of shared clonotypes between healthy human individuals. Naive CD8 cells were CD45RO-negative, positively selected for CCR7, excluding terminally differentiated effector memory CD45RA+ cells. The protocol was immunoSEQ multiplex PCR, while the TCRdb copy is restricted to in-frame clones and leaves out a portion. Of roughly 1,800,000 clones in the sample, around 96% were seen once. Sequences were obtained from naive CD8+ T cells sorted from blood. These receptors came from a man aged 18 to 29 in good health.

V and J are TRBV11-2 and TRBJ2-7, with 7 bases lining up with TRBD2. CDR1 is SGHAT and CDR2 is FQNNGV in the germline V gene. The length of the CDR3 is 14 residues. V lost 5 bases to trimming and J lost 3 bases; unmatched junction nucleotides: 7. This chain's CDR3 is CASSGRTRSYEQYF. The CDR3 nucleotides read TGTGCCAGCAGCGGGAGGACTAGAAGCTACGAGCAGTACTTC.

CDR3 bases: TGCAGCTCCTTAGGTGGGGACAGCTATGGCTACACCTTC. Its protein is CSSLGGDSYGYTF. This chain connects TRBV29-1 to TRBJ1-2; 7 bases fit TRBD1. With V trimmed by 8 bases and J by 4 bases, 10 bases remained unmatched. The CDR3 runs 13 residues. Looked up from germline, CDR1 is SQVTM and CDR2 is ANQGSEA.

This clone showed up just once. The J gene is TRBJ2-7, the V gene TRBV7-6; maybe TRBD2 (6 bases). The CDR3 spans 15 residues. Germline values: CDR1 SGHVS, CDR2 FNYEAQ. Between the trimmed V and J ends, which lost 1 base and 5 bases, there was a span of 15 bases. Here the CDR3 reads CASSLVGGFRDEQYF. Written as DNA, the CDR3 is TGTGCCAGCAGCTTAGTAGGAGGGTTCAGGGACGAGCAGTACTTC.

The chain carries TRBV19 and TRBJ2-3; D is undetermined. V was clipped by 6 bases and J by 6 bases, with 13 bases between them. The germline V gene encodes CDR1 LNHDA and CDR2 SQIVND (reference sequence). The CDR3 is made up of 13 amino acids. The DNA of the CDR3 is TGTGCCAGTAGCCTGGATCTGGAGGATACGCAGTATTTT. Translated: CASSLDLEDTQYF.

The V gene is TRBV5-1, the J gene TRBJ2-1; 10 bases agree with TRBD1. Germline values: CDR1 SGHRS, CDR2 YFSETQ. J gave up 8 bases and V 4 bases, and 9 bases lay outside the gene matches. CDR3 length: 15 amino acids. CDR3 protein: CASSGPQGTGDEQFF. The CDR3 DNA is TGCGCCAGCAGCGGACCTCAGGGGACAGGGGATGAGCAGTTCTTC.

Notes on this clone: The same CDR3 arises from other DNA sequences in this sample as well. The chain recombines TRBV7-9 with TRBJ2-7; D not certain. Germline values: CDR1 SEHNR, CDR2 FQNEAQ (reference sequence). Deletions cut 1 base from V and 3 bases from J, with 7 bases between. The CDR3 is 13 residues long. The chain's CDR3 is CASSLVESYEQYF. DNA of the CDR3: TGTGCCAGCAGCTTAGTCGAGAGCTACGAGCAGTACTTC.

The chain carries TRBV27 and TRBJ2-7; perhaps D is TRBD1 or TRBD2 (5 bases each). Trimming removed 2 bases from V and 3 bases from J, with 11 bases in between. Germline assignment: CDR1 MNHEY and CDR2 SMNVEV (reference sequence). The CDR3 sequence is 14 residues long. This chain's CDR3 is CASSLGGLIYEQYF. The CDR3 DNA reads as TGTGCCAGCAGTTTAGGGGGTTTAATCTACGAGCAGTACTTC.

The chain carries TRBV2 and TRBJ1-6; possible D gene TRBD1, 6 bases. V lost 11 bases and J lost 5, with 13 bases in between. The CDR3 length is 13 residues. The germline CDR1 and CDR2 sequences are SNHLY and FYNNEI. In DNA, the CDR3 is TGTGCCGGAAACCGACAGGATAATTCACCCCTCCACTTT. Its protein product is CAGNRQDNSPLHF. Complete variable domain (other parts from reference TRBV2 and TRBJ1-6): EPEVTQTPSHQVTQMGQEVILRCVPISNHLYFYWYRQILGQKVEFLVSFYNNEISEKSEIFDDQFSVERPDGSNFTLKIRSTKLEDSAMYFCAGNRQDNSPLHFGNGTRLTVT.

The rearrangement links TRBV2 to TRBJ2-3; TRBD1 matches 7 bases. The CDR3 sequence is 16 residues long. Germline V lookup: CDR1 SNHLY, CDR2 FYNNEI. The J segment lost 0 bases and the V segment lost 5 bases, leaving 8 bases of the junction unmatched. In DNA form, the CDR3 reads TGTGCCAGCAGTTCGGATCCGGGACAGAGCACAGATACGCAGTATTTT. This codes for CASSSDPGQSTDTQYF.

The chain uses TRBV11-2 and TRBJ2-7; D is possibly TRBD2 (5 bases). The CDR3 contains 16 residues. Germline V gives CDR1 SGHAT, CDR2 FQNNGV. V lost 5 bases and J lost 4, with 21 bases in between. CDR3 nucleotides: TGTGCCAGCAGCCAATTATCGGACTCCCCTGGGTACGAGCAGTACTTC. Its protein is CASSQLSDSPGYEQYF.

V usage is TRBV27 and J usage is TRBJ1-5; the match to TRBD1 covers 7 bases. Trimming at V came to 3 bases and at J to 4 bases, leaving 3 bases not matched to a gene. The V gene's germline CDR1 is MNHEY and CDR2 SMNVEV (reference sequence). This CDR3 is 14 amino acids long. CDR3 protein: CASSFGQDNQPQHF. CDR3 bases: TGTGCCAGCAGTTTCGGACAGGATAATCAGCCCCAGCATTTT.

This CDR3 reads CASSLILGASSYEQYF. The CDR3 nucleotides are TGTGCCAGCAGCTTAATTCTGGGGGCGAGCTCCTACGAGCAGTACTTC. This chain joins TRBV7-9 and TRBJ2-7, with D possibly matching TRBD1 (6 bases). V lost 2 bases and J 0 bases, leaving 14 bases between the germline ends. The CDR3 consists of 16 residues. The germline gives CDR1 SEHNR, CDR2 FQNEAQ (reference sequence).

The count of this clone is one. The chain carries TRBV7-8 and TRBJ2-1; D is uncertain. This CDR3 has 16 residues. The germline V and J ends were trimmed by 1 base and 0 bases, with 10 bases remaining between them. In germline, CDR1 is SGHVS, CDR2 FQNEAQ. Here the CDR3 reads CASSLVDSHSYNEQFF. CDR3 in DNA: TGTGCCAGCAGCTTAGTCGATTCTCACTCCTACAATGAGCAGTTCTTC.

This chain uses TRBV27 with TRBJ2-5; D might be TRBD1 (6 bases). Trimming left V 7 bases short and J 1 base short, with 10 bases between. This CDR3 spans 13 amino acids. Germline V gene sequence: CDR1 MNHEY, CDR2 SMNVEV (reference sequence). The chain's CDR3 is CASNQGLQETQYF. CDR3 coding DNA: TGTGCCAGCAATCAGGGGCTCCAAGAGACCCAGTACTTC.

Only one count was recorded for this clone. The chain has TRBV7-2 and TRBJ2-7; TRBD1 is a possible D gene (6 bases). CDR3 size: 14 residues. CDR1 and CDR2 from the germline V gene are SGHTA and FQGNSA. The V and J ends lost 1 base and 3 bases respectively, with 10 bases between them. In DNA form, the CDR3 reads TGTGCCAGCAGCTTAGGTGTAGGGGGCTACGAGCAGTACTTC. Its translation: CASSLGVGGYEQYF. Full variable domain (remainder filled in from reference TRBV7-2 and TRBJ2-7): GAGVSQSPSNKVTEKGKDVELRCDPISGHTALYWYRQSLGQGLEFLIYFQGNSAPDKSGLPSDRFSAERTGGSVSTLTIQRTQQEDSAVYLCASSLGVGGYEQYFGPGTRLTVT.

The chain combines TRBV4-3 with TRBJ1-4; 9 positions match TRBD1. After removal of 6 bases from V and 8 bases from J, the junction contained 10 bases not matched to a gene. CDR3 length: 15 amino acids. Germline V gene data show CDR1 as LGHNA and CDR2 as YSLEER. CDR3: CASRRVGDRDEKLFF. The DNA of the CDR3 is TGCGCCAGCAGAAGGGTAGGGGACAGGGACGAAAAACTGTTTTTT.

DNA for the CDR3: TGTGCCAGCAGTCTCCTAGGACTAGCGGGAGTACATGAGCAGTTCTTC. Protein: CASSLLGLAGVHEQFF. The rearrangement joins TRBV27 to TRBJ2-1; TRBD2 aligns across 13 bases. The CDR3 sequence is 16 residues long. V shed 5 bases, J shed 8 bases, and the junction held 9 bases outside the gene matches. Germline V gene lookup returns CDR1 MNHEY and CDR2 SMNVEV (reference sequence).